The 27 T cell receptor beta chains presented below share a single source sample, sequenced in a study of siplizumab effects on memory and regulatory T cells. These TCRs' antigens remain unknown. Coculture of mixed lymphocyte reaction cells was performed at 37°C for approximately 6 days. Sequencing was performed with immunoSEQ multiplex PCR; in TCRdb, only in-frame clones are kept and a portion is missing. The data show a few hundred clones, with 66% seen just once and around 8% held by the top ten. The sequenced material came from CFSE-low (dividing) CD4+ T cells sorted from an allogeneic mixed lymphocyte reaction. The receptors here all came from a human donor in good health; the cells came from an allogeneic mixed lymphocyte reaction.

The V and J genes are TRBV7-2 and TRBJ2-5, with TRBD2 as a possible D gene (6 bases). Per the germline V gene, CDR1 is SGHTA and CDR2 is FQGNSA. The CDR3 runs to 14 residues. Deletions cut 3 bases from V and 3 bases from J, with 11 bases between. The CDR3 loop is CASSFNGRKETQYF. CDR3 coding DNA: TGTGCCAGCAGCTTCAACGGGAGAAAAGAGACCCAGTACTTC.

The chain links TRBV11-2 to TRBJ2-3; 7 nucleotides line up with TRBD2. Losses at the gene ends were 1 base for V and 1 base for J; bases not matched to a gene: 5. This CDR3 spans 16 amino acids. The germline CDR1 and CDR2 sequences are SGHAT and FQNNGV. The DNA of the CDR3 is TGTGCCAGCAGCTTAGTACGTCTAGCGGGCACAGATACGCAGTATTTT. It yields the protein CASSLVRLAGTDTQYF.

This clone was picked up a small number of times. The chain has TRBV25-1 and TRBJ1-5; D not resolved. V lost 3 bases and J 6 bases, leaving 12 bases between the germline ends. This CDR3 spans 14 amino acids. From germline, CDR1 is MGHDK and CDR2 SYGVNS. For the CDR3, the DNA is TGTGCCAGCAGTGAGTCAGGTACCCTTCAGCCCCAGCATTTT. It encodes CASSESGTLQPQHF. The full variable domain, in which reference TRBV25-1 and TRBJ1-5 provide the parts outside the CDR3, is EADIYQTPRYLVIGTGKKITLECSQTMGHDKMYWYQQDPGMELHLIHYSYGVNSTEKGDLSSESTVSRIRTEHFPLTLESARPSHTSQYLCASSESGTLQPQHFGDGTRLSIL.

The V and J genes are TRBV14 and TRBJ2-7; 8 bases are a match to TRBD2. The CDR3 is made up of 16 amino acids. J was trimmed by 1 base and V by 1 base; bases with no gene match: 6. Germline values: CDR1 SGHDN, CDR2 FVKESK. For the CDR3, the DNA is TGTGCCAGCAGCCAAGGGCTAGCGGGCTCATCCTACGAGCAGTACTTC. This sequence encodes CASSQGLAGSSYEQYF.

V is TRBV4-2 and J is TRBJ2-2, with 12 bases fitting TRBD2. Per the germline V gene, CDR1 is LGHNA and CDR2 is YNFKEQ. J lost 4 bases, V lost 2 bases, and 5 bases had no gene match. This CDR3 comprises 17 residues. The CDR3 reads CASSQNLAGGLTGELFF. The CDR3 DNA follows: TGTGCCAGCAGCCAAAATCTAGCGGGAGGGCTCACCGGGGAGCTGTTTTTT.

This clone was seen a handful of times. V usage is TRBV28 and J usage is TRBJ1-1; maybe TRBD1 (6 bases). CDR1 is MDHEN, CDR2 SYDVKM, per germline. Trimming removed 3 bases at V and 0 bases at J, with 14 bases between. The CDR3 length is 16 residues. The CDR3 bases are TGTGCCAGCAGTTTTGCTCTGGACAGATTGAACACTGAAGCTTTCTTT. This translates into CASSFALDRLNTEAFF.

The chain has TRBV14 and TRBJ1-2; TRBD1 is a possible D gene (6 bases). The CDR3 totals 13 residues. Trimming took off 4 bases at V and 4 bases at J, with 10 bases between the two ends. The germline gives CDR1 SGHDN, CDR2 FVKESK. In DNA form, the CDR3 reads TGTGCCAGCAGCCGACAGGTCCTCTATGGCTACACCTTC. Residues: CASSRQVLYGYTF.

This chain connects TRBV6-5 to TRBJ2-1, with TRBD2 matching 12 bases. The germline V gene encodes CDR1 MNHEY and CDR2 SVGAGI. The trim removed 0 bases at V and 6 bases at J, leaving 3 bases unmatched. The CDR3 covers 16 residues. This chain's CDR3 is CASSYSQLAGGNEQFF. For the CDR3, the DNA is TGTGCCAGCAGTTACTCGCAACTAGCGGGAGGCAATGAGCAGTTCTTC.

CDR3 residues: CASSPTGGTYEQYF. CDR3 sequence (DNA): TGTGCCAGCAGTCCAACAGGGGGCACTTACGAGCAGTACTTC. This chain joins TRBV7-3 and TRBJ2-7; TRBD1 matches 9 bases. J was trimmed by 4 bases and V by 6 bases; bases with no gene match: 7. Germline V gene lookup returns CDR1 SGHTA and CDR2 FQGTGA. This CDR3 has 14 residues.

Turning to this clone: Its ends do not fully match the called genes, so a read error is possible. This chain links TRBV7-7 with TRBJ2-7, with a tentative D call TRBD1 (5 bases). The CDR3 extends over 13 amino acids. Germline-derived CDR1 and CDR2 are SSHAT and FNYEAQ (reference sequence). The CDR3 bases are TGTGCTAGCAGCTTAGATCAGGGAAGCGAGCAGTACTTC. Protein sequence: CASSLDQGSEQYF.

The chain combines TRBV7-2 with TRBJ2-7; 13 positions agree with TRBD2. CDR1 and CDR2 (germline): SGHTA, FQGNSA. V gave up 2 bases and J gave up 6 bases; unmatched junction bases: 13. The CDR3 runs 18 residues. Here the CDR3 DNA reads TGTGCCAGCAGCTTAAGGGGACTAGCGGGACGCCTTTACGGCGAGCAGTACTTC. Its translation: CASSLRGLAGRLYGEQYF.

This chain links TRBV19 with TRBJ2-1; TRBD2 agrees at 8 bases. The CDR3 has 18 amino acids. The trim removed 6 bases at V and 1 base at J, leaving 14 bases unmatched. Germline values: CDR1 LNHDA, CDR2 SQIVND (reference sequence). DNA of the CDR3: TGTGCCAGTAGGGGGATAAATGACGGGAGGGTATCCTACAATGAGCAGTTCTTC. This encodes CASRGINDGRVSYNEQFF.

The chain is built from TRBV28 and TRBJ1-5, with D possibly matching TRBD1 (5 bases). Germline V gene lookup returns CDR1 MDHEN and CDR2 SYDVKM. Trimming removed 6 bases at V and 3 bases at J, with 15 bases between. This CDR3 contains 15 residues. This CDR3 is CASSPAGVLNQPQHF. For the CDR3, the DNA is TGTGCCAGCAGCCCCGCGGGGGTCCTCAATCAGCCCCAGCATTTT.

This chain uses TRBV4-2 with TRBJ2-1; D gene uncertain. The CDR3 has 15 residues. V gave up 0 bases and J gave up 7 bases, with 13 bases separating them. CDR1 LGHNA and CDR2 YNFKEQ come from the germline V gene. This chain's CDR3 is CASSQELSIGNEQFF. CDR3 DNA sequence: TGTGCCAGCAGCCAAGAACTCTCTATAGGGAATGAGCAGTTCTTC.

The CDR3 loop is CASRFLGQETQYF. CDR3 nucleotides: TGTGCCAGCAGGTTCTTAGGTCAAGAGACCCAGTACTTC. The chain recombines TRBV27 with TRBJ2-5; D gene unclear. Germline values: CDR1 MNHEY, CDR2 SMNVEV (reference sequence). The CDR3 loop spans 13 amino acids. Between the trimmed V and J ends, which lost 6 bases and 2 bases, there was a span of 10 bases.

The chain has TRBV29-1 and TRBJ2-6, with D hard to call. Germline loops: CDR1 SQVTM, CDR2 ANQGSEA. There are 13 residues in the CDR3. Trimming removed 5 bases at V and 0 bases at J, with 5 bases between. CDR3 coding DNA: TGCAGCGTTTCGTTCTCTGGGGCCAACGTCCTGACTTTC. This gives the protein CSVSFSGANVLTF.

The chain combines TRBV7-2 with TRBJ2-3; TRBD2 aligns across 15 bases. J lost 1 base, V lost 5 bases, and 7 bases had no gene match. The germline V gene encodes CDR1 SGHTA and CDR2 FQGNSA. This CDR3 contains 18 residues. CDR3 amino acids: CASSPRTSGRARTDTQYF. The CDR3 DNA sequence: TGTGCCAGCAGCCCTCGGACTAGCGGGAGGGCTCGCACAGATACGCAGTATTTT.

This rearrangement joins TRBV18 to TRBJ2-5; 7 positions agree with TRBD1. This CDR3 is built from 14 residues. The germline gives CDR1 KGHSH, CDR2 LQKENI. The junction had 0 bases not matched to a gene; V was cut back by 2 bases and J by 0 bases. This CDR3 is CASSPGTDQETQYF. In DNA, the CDR3 is TGTGCCAGCTCACCAGGGACAGACCAAGAGACCCAGTACTTC.

The chain carries TRBV19 and TRBJ1-5; 11 bases match TRBD1. CDR1 and CDR2 from the germline V gene are LNHDA and SQIVND (reference sequence). V was pared by 9 bases and J by 2 bases, with 9 bases of the junction left unmatched. CDR3 length: 16 residues. As DNA, the CDR3 is TGTGCCAGCCAAGGACAGGGGGCACTGGGCAATCAGCCCCAGCATTTT. Translated, it gives CASQGQGALGNQPQHF. Based on the CDR3 plus reference TRBV19 and TRBJ1-5, the full variable domain is DGGITQSPKYLFRKEGQNVTLSCEQNLNHDAMYWYRQDPGQGLRLIYYSQIVNDFQKGDIAEGYSVSREKKESFPLTVTSAQKNPTAFYLCASQGQGALGNQPQHFGDGTRLSIL.

The V and J genes are TRBV9 and TRBJ2-3; 9 bases map to TRBD2. The CDR3 covers 15 residues. Trimming took 2 bases from V and 2 from J; bases not matched to a gene: 3. Per germline, CDR1 SGDLS and CDR2 YYNGEE. In nucleotides, the CDR3 is TGTGCCAGCAGCGTGGGACTAGCATCCACAGATACGCAGTATTTT. Translated, it gives CASSVGLASTDTQYF.

The chain links TRBV29-1 to TRBJ2-1; TRBD2 matches 11 bases. J was trimmed by 4 bases and V by 6 bases; bases with no gene match: 8. The germline gives CDR1 SQVTM, CDR2 ANQGSEA. CDR3 length: 15 amino acids. CDR3 in amino acids: CSVGGLAERYNEQFF. CDR3 nucleotides: TGCAGCGTGGGGGGACTAGCGGAGAGATACAATGAGCAGTTCTTC.

This clone turned up a few times. J is TRBJ2-3 and V is TRBV5-4; no reliable D call. V gave up 7 bases and J gave up 2 bases, with 17 bases separating them. The CDR3 has 15 residues. Germline V gene lookup returns CDR1 SGHNT and CDR2 YYREEE (reference sequence). The CDR3 bases are TGTGCCAGCGGACCTCAGGTAGCAGCCACAGATACGCAGTATTTT. Translated, it gives CASGPQVAATDTQYF.

The gene calls are TRBV19 and TRBJ2-1; the match to TRBD2 covers 9 bases. V lost 6 bases, J lost 3 bases, and 12 bases stayed unmatched. Germline CDR1 reads LNHDA; CDR2 reads SQIVND (reference sequence). This CDR3 region has 17 residues. The DNA of the CDR3 is TGTGCCAGTAGGGGCGGGAGAGCGGGAGGTAACTACAATGAGCAGTTCTTC. Amino acids: CASRGGRAGGNYNEQFF.

The V and J genes are TRBV5-4 and TRBJ2-5; D might be TRBD2 (5 bases). The germline V gene has CDR1 SGHNT and CDR2 YYREEE (reference sequence). The CDR3 loop spans 14 amino acids. The ends were cut back, 2 bases at V and 1 base at J, with 9 bases in the middle. The CDR3: CASSFTGVQETQYF. In nucleotides, the CDR3 is TGTGCCAGCAGCTTTACCGGGGTCCAAGAGACCCAGTACTTC.

This chain joins TRBV6-1 and TRBJ1-6; D gene unclear. The germline V gene encodes CDR1 MNHNS and CDR2 SASEGT. The CDR3 contains 12 residues. Trimming left V 7 bases short and J 14 bases short, with 15 bases between. The CDR3 coding sequence is TGTGCCAGCACCCAATTGTACTTCACCCTCCACTTT. Translating gives CASTQLYFTLHF.

This clone was detected only a few times. CDR3 sequence: CASSQGRTGVAAFF. CDR3 DNA sequence: TGCGCCAGCAGCCAAGGAAGGACAGGGGTGGCAGCTTTCTTT. The V and J genes are TRBV4-1 and TRBJ1-1; TRBD1 agrees at 9 bases. The trim removed 1 base at V and 10 bases at J, leaving 7 bases unmatched. From germline, CDR1 is MGHRA and CDR2 YSYEKL. The CDR3 has 14 residues.

The V gene is TRBV27, the J gene TRBJ2-5, with TRBD2 matching 13 bases. With the DNA end fitting TRBJ2-7 better, the J assignment may be wrong. Germline CDR1 reads MNHEY; CDR2 reads SMNVEV (reference sequence). This CDR3 has 15 amino acids. The chain's CDR3 is CASSSRTSGSYEQYF. The CDR3 bases are TGTGCCAGCAGTTCACGGACTAGCGGGAGCTACGAGCAGTACTTC.